These 5 T cell receptor beta chains were all obtained from the same sample, sequenced in a study of blood T cell repertoires in COVID-19 (dated by TCRdb to the early 2020s). The library was generated by the immunoSEQ multiplex PCR assay. TCRdb limited this immuneACCESS table to in-frame rearrangements with V and J called. A share of clones is missing; checked studies link under half to unresolved V genes, and the rest is unexplained. Within this sample are roughly 390,000 clones, with around 87% of them counted one time only. The leading ten clones occupy 10% of the sample. Sequences were obtained from peripheral blood. Receptors originate from a woman aged 25-40 years with COVID-19, enrolled during active disease.

The DNA for the CDR3 is TGTGCCACCAGTGACCCCTGGGGGACTAGCGCGTTCAGCTCCTACAATGAGCAGTTCTTC. This codes for CATSDPWGTSAFSSYNEQFF. The chain combines TRBV24-1 with TRBJ2-1, with 10 bases lining up with TRBD2. Germline V lookup: CDR1 KGHDR, CDR2 SFDVKD. V lost 4 bases to trimming and J lost 0 bases; unmatched junction nucleotides: 14. This CDR3 has 20 amino acids.

V and J are TRBV11-2 and TRBJ1-3, with unresolved D. Trimming shortened V by 1 base and J by 9 bases, and 13 bases separated the two germline ends. CDR1 and CDR2 (germline): SGHAT, FQNNGV. The CDR3 totals 14 residues. Here the CDR3 reads CASSLATGGGTIYF. Written as DNA, the CDR3 is TGTGCCAGCAGCTTAGCAACCGGCGGTGGCACCATATATTTT.

The chain links TRBV19 to TRBJ2-6; possible D gene TRBD1, 6 bases. Per germline, CDR1 LNHDA and CDR2 SQIVND (reference sequence). The CDR3 covers 19 residues. V dropped 5 bases and J dropped 4 bases, with 24 bases sitting between them. The CDR3 coding sequence is TGTGCCAGTAGTTCAACAGGGAATGGGTTGGTCGCCGGGGCCAACGTCCTGACTTTC. It yields the protein CASSSTGNGLVAGANVLTF.

The V gene is TRBV4-3, the J gene TRBJ2-1; 10 nucleotides line up with TRBD2. Germline loops: CDR1 LGHNA, CDR2 YSLEER. V lost 2 bases and J lost 2; bases outside the gene matches: 9. The CDR3 is 18 amino acids. This CDR3 is CASSQNLQREGTYNEQFF. The CDR3 DNA reads as TGCGCCAGCAGCCAAAATCTACAGCGGGAGGGAACCTACAATGAGCAGTTCTTC.

The genes are TRBV4-3 and TRBJ2-7; TRBD1 might be the D (6 bases). The CDR3 runs 15 residues. Trimming took 3 bases from V and 0 from J, leaving 12 bases between them. CDR1 and CDR2 (germline): LGHNA, YSLEER. As DNA, the CDR3 is TGCGCCAGCAGCCAGAGCAACAGGGCCTCCTACGAGCAGTACTTC. Protein product: CASSQSNRASYEQYF.